The present T cell receptor (beta chain) was sequenced within a study of blood T cell repertoires in COVID-19. Study at large: The United States, Italy and Spain supplied acute and convalescent COVID-19 samples. Sources were T cells, B-cell-depleted T cells, or PBMCs; the material itself was cDNA or gDNA.

In the original processing: Reference gene primers were amplified, and this amplification served to estimate nucleated cell counts. Produced via immunoSEQ multiplex PCR; TCRdb's table is partial and in-frame only. The D gene and trimming were derived from the DNA, and the V and J assignments and clone size from that table. The repertoire has 50,000 to 80,000 clones, roughly 86% of them found once; the top ten carry under 8%. Trimming took off 3 bases at V and 3 bases at J, with 7 bases between the two ends. Germline V gene data show CDR1 as SGHVS and CDR2 as FQNEAQ. This CDR3 has 13 residues. This clone was seen just once.

Sample: peripheral blood. The TCR sequence derives from a man aged 45-65 years with active COVID-19. V is TRBV7-8 and J is TRBJ2-3; D remains unclear. The CDR3 here is CASSFSSTDTQYF. The CDR3 DNA is TGTGCCAGCAGCTTCTCTAGTACAGATACGCAGTATTTT.